This T cell receptor beta chain emerged from a study of beta chain features in type 1 diabetes. About the research overall: The study found patients and healthy donors alike in age, gender and cell yields. Study-wide results and limits: For Type 1 diabetes patients, all four CD4+ subsets carried TCRB CDR3s that were moderately but significantly shorter. When VDJ junctions were examined, type 1 diabetes patients showed fewer insertions and more deletions. Overrepresentation of cells with high TCR expression could result from cDNA sequencing.

TCRB transcripts that were expressed got sequenced, as all of the isolated RNA had been reverse transcribed. Data came from immunoSEQ multiplex PCR; TCRdb stores just in-frame clones and leaves some out. The sample comprises over 300,000 clones, 9.3% of which are singletons, and 1% rests with the top ten. Germline V gene lookup returns CDR1 SGHRS and CDR2 YFSETQ. CDR3 length: 16 residues. The J segment lost 0 bases and the V segment lost 0 bases, leaving 3 bases of the junction unmatched. This clone came up a few times. No antigen is known for it. The V call is TRBV5-1, the J call TRBJ2-3; 8 bases map to TRBD2. The TCR sequence derives from a man aged 25-45 years with type 1 diabetes. Sequencing was done on a sample of central memory CD4+ T cells from blood. CDR3 amino acids: CASSLGLATSTDTQYF. In DNA, the CDR3 is TGCGCCAGCAGCTTGGGACTAGCGACTAGCACAGATACGCAGTATTTT.